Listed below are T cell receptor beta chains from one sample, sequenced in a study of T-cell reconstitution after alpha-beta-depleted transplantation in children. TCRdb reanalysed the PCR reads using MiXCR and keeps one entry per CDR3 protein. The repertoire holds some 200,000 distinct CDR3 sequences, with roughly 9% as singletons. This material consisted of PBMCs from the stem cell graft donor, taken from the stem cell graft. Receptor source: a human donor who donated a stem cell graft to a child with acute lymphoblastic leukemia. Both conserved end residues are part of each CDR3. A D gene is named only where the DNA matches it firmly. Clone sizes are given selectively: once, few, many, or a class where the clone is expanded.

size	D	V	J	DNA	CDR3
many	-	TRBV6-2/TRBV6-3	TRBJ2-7	TGTGCCAGCAGTTCCCTCCCGGGTCGCGGGGACTCCTACGAGCAGTACTTC	CASSSLPGRGDSYEQYF
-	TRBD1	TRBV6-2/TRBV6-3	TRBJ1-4	TGTGCCAGCAGGCGTGGACAGGCAGACGGACTGTTTTTT	CASRRGQADGLFF
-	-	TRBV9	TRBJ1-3	TGTGCCAGCAGCGTAGCTGCCGGCGGTGGAAACACCATATATTTT	CASSVAAGGGNTIYF
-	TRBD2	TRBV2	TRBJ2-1	TGTGCCAGCAGCCGCGGGGGGAACTGGTACAATGAGCAGTTCTTC	CASSRGGNWYNEQFF
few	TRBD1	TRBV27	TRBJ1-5	TGTGCCAGCAGGGCAGGGGGCTACCCTCAGCCCCAGCATTTT	CASRAGGYPQPQHF
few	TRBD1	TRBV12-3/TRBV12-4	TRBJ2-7	TGTGCCAGCAGTGCTAAGAAGGGGGCGCTATCCTACGAGCAGTACTTC	CASSAKKGALSYEQYF
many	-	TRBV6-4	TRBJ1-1	TGTGCCAGCAGTGACCAGACGGACACTGAAGCTTTCTTT	CASSDQTDTEAFF
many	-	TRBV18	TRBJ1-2	TGTGCCAGCTCAAAGGAGGGCGCGACCGTAAGACTGAGGGGCTACACCTTC	CASSKEGATVRLRGYTF
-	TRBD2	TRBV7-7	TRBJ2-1	TGTGCCAGCAGCTTAGCGGGACTAGCCAATGAGCAGTTCTTC	CASSLAGLANEQFF
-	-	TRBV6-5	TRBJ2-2	TGTGCCAGCAACCCCAGAACGAACACCGGGGAGCTGTTTTTT	CASNPRTNTGELFF
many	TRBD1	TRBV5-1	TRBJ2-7	TGCGCCAGCAGCGCCACAGGGGACCACGAGCAGTACTTC	CASSATGDHEQYF
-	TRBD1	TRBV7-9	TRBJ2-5	TGTGCCAGCAGCTCCTTGGACAGGGGGAGGGAGACCCAGTACTTC	CASSSLDRGRETQYF
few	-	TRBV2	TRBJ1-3	TGTGCCAGCAGGAAGGATATTGGAAACACCATATATTTT	CASRKDIGNTIYF
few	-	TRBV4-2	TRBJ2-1	TGTGCCAGCAGCCAAGAAGCAGGGAGTTCCTACAATGAGCAGTTCTTC	CASSQEAGSSYNEQFF
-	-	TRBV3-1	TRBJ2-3	TGTGCCAGCAGCCCCCACAACAGGCGGGTCAACTCAGATACGCAGTATTTT	CASSPHNRRVNSDTQYF
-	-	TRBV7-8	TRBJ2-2	TGTGCCAGCAATTGGCAGTTCGACACCGGGGAGCTGTTTTTT	CASNWQFDTGELFF
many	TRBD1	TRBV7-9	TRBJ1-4	TGTGCCAGCAGCTTTGAGGGGGCCTTTGAAAAACTGTTTTTT	CASSFEGAFEKLFF
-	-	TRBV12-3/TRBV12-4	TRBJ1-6	TGTGCCAGCAGTTTGGGCAGTCCTAATTCACCCCTCCACTTT	CASSLGSPNSPLHF
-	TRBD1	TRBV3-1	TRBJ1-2	TGTGCCAGCAGCCAAGGTCACAGGGGGCGCGGTGGCTACACCTTC	CASSQGHRGRGGYTF
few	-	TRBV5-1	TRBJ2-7	TGCGCCAGCAGGCTGGATGCCGGCGGACTGCCCTACGAGCAGTACTTC	CASRLDAGGLPYEQYF